This is a list of T cell receptor beta chains from one sample in a study of Graves' ophthalmopathy and Graves' hyperthyroidism. TCRdb processed the multiplex PCR reads anew with MiXCR; each CDR3 protein has one entry. The sample holds hundreds of thousands of distinct CDR3 sequences; 20% to 25% are singletons and the top ten take around 7%. The specimen was peripheral blood. Receptor source: a woman in her late teens or twenties with stable Graves' hyperthyroidism. Some clones in this sample may be carry-over from other donors' samples. Each CDR3 is given with its conserved first and last residue. The D gene is left open where the match is weak. Clone size is shown for a subset of rows, as once, few, many or a class of expanded clone.

cdr3_aa	cdr3_nt	v_call	j_call	clone_size	d_call
CASTMGGDSNQPQHF	TGTGCCAGCACCATGGGGGGCGACAGCAATCAGCCCCAGCATTTT	TRBV2	TRBJ1-5	many	.
CASSESLGSFYEQYF	TGTGCCAGCAGTGAAAGTTTGGGTTCTTTCTACGAGCAGTACTTC	TRBV6-4	TRBJ2-7	few	.
CASRKREHSYEQYF	TGTGCCAGCAGAAAGCGGGAGCACTCCTACGAGCAGTACTTC	TRBV27	TRBJ2-7	many	TRBD2
CAWSVLTDRYTF	TGTGCCTGGAGTGTCTTGACAGATCGCTACACCTTC	TRBV30	TRBJ1-2	many	.
CASSDLGTGEETQYF	TGTGCCAGCAGTGATCTCGGGACAGGGGAAGAGACCCAGTACTTC	TRBV25-1	TRBJ2-5	many	TRBD1
CATSDGWGEQYF	TGTGCCACCAGTGACGGCTGGGGCGAGCAGTACTTC	TRBV24-1	TRBJ2-7	.	.
CASSSRTGGTWRTEAFF	TGTGCCAGTAGTTCTCGGACAGGTGGGACTTGGCGCACTGAAGCTTTCTTT	TRBV19	TRBJ1-1	.	TRBD1
CASRPTGGRANVLTF	TGTGCCAGCAGACCGACAGGGGGGAGGGCCAACGTCCTGACTTTC	TRBV5-6	TRBJ2-6	.	TRBD1
CASSNGLAGELFF	TGTGCCAGCAGCAACGGACTAGCCGGGGAGCTGTTTTTT	TRBV11-3	TRBJ2-2	.	TRBD2
CAWSLTGGGGELFF	TGTGCCTGGAGTTTAACTGGGGGAGGCGGGGAGCTGTTTTTT	TRBV30	TRBJ2-2	.	.
CASSDTGADSPLHF	TGTGCCAGCAGTGATACAGGGGCAGATTCACCCCTCCACTTT	TRBV6-1	TRBJ1-6	.	TRBD1
CATTKGLAISYEQYF	TGTGCCACCACTAAGGGACTAGCGATCTCCTACGAGCAGTACTTC	TRBV24-1	TRBJ2-7	many	TRBD2
CASSLGRGGQPQHF	TGTGCCAGTAGTCTTGGCAGGGGTGGTCAGCCCCAGCATTTT	TRBV19	TRBJ1-5	many	.
CASNYQFRVGTEAFF	TGTGCCAGCAATTACCAGTTCAGGGTGGGCACTGAAGCTTTCTTT	TRBV6-2/TRBV6-3	TRBJ1-1	.	.
CASSSPGRENYEQYF	TGCGCCAGCAGCTCCCCCGGACGCGAAAACTACGAGCAGTACTTC	TRBV5-1	TRBJ2-7	many	.
CASSYAGAFSAFF	TGTGCCAGCAGTTACGCCGGGGCATTCTCAGCTTTCTTT	TRBV6-5	TRBJ1-1	many	.
CASSYDNYYGYTF	TGTGCCAGCAGTTACGATAACTACTATGGCTACACCTTC	TRBV3-1	TRBJ1-2	many	.
CASSLGQGSETQYF	TGTGCCAGCAGCTTAGGGCAGGGTTCTGAGACCCAGTACTTC	TRBV7-9	TRBJ2-5	many	.
CASSSGTGGKQPQHF	TGTGCCAGCAGCTCAGGGACAGGGGGCAAACAGCCCCAGCATTTT	TRBV7-2	TRBJ1-5	few	TRBD1
CASSLDSGYGYTF	TGTGCCAGCAGTTTAGACTCAGGGTATGGCTACACCTTC	TRBV28	TRBJ1-2	many	.
CASSMWRAPLYEQYF	TGTGCCAGTAGTATGTGGAGGGCCCCCCTCTACGAGCAGTACTTC	TRBV19	TRBJ2-7	many	.
CSASRGQPKGSQPQHF	TGCAGTGCTAGCCGTGGACAGCCAAAAGGTAGTCAGCCCCAGCATTTT	TRBV20-1	TRBJ1-5	many	.
CASSPEWGYGYTF	TGTGCCAGCAGCCCAGAGTGGGGATATGGCTACACCTTC	TRBV11-3	TRBJ1-2	.	.
CASSYSASSSTDTQYF	TGTGCCAGCAGTTACTCGGCCAGCTCTAGCACAGATACGCAGTATTTT	TRBV6-5	TRBJ2-3	few	.
CASSENFGTLKGYTF	TGTGCCAGCAGTGAAAACTTCGGGACTTTGAAAGGCTACACCTTC	TRBV25-1	TRBJ1-2	many	.
CASSSRGGSPLHF	TGTGCCAGCAGTTCGCGGGGAGGTTCACCCCTCCACTTT	TRBV6-9	TRBJ1-6	many	.
CASSEDFILYGYTF	TGTGCCAGCAGTGAAGACTTCATTCTTTATGGCTACACCTTC	TRBV6-1	TRBJ1-2	.	.